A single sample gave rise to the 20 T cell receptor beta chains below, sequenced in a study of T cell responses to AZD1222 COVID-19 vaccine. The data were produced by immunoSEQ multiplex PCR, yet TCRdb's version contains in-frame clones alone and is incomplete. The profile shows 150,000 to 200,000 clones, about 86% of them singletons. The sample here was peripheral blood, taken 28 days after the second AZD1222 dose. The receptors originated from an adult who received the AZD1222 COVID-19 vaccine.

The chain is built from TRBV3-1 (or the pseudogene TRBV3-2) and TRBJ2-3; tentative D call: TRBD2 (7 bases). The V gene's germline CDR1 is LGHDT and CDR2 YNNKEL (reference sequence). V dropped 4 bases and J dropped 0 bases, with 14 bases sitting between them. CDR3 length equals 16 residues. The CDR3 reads CASSLDGGPSTDTQYF. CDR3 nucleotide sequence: TGTGCCAGCAGCCTTGACGGGGGGCCTAGCACAGATACGCAGTATTTT.

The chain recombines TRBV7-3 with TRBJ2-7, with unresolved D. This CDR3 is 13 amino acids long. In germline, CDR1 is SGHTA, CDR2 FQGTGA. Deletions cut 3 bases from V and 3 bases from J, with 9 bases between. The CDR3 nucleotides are TGTGCCAGCAGCTTTGCCAGGAACTACGAGCAGTACTTC. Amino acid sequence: CASSFARNYEQYF.

CDR3 residues: CASSSRLGGGAYEQYF. For the CDR3, the DNA is TGTGCCAGCAGCTCCCGCCTGGGCGGGGGGGCCTACGAGCAGTACTTC. This rearrangement joins TRBV7-2 to TRBJ2-7, with 9 bases aligning to TRBD2. The germline V gene has CDR1 SGHTA and CDR2 FQGNSA. The J segment lost 2 bases and the V segment lost 4 bases, leaving 9 bases of the junction unmatched. The CDR3 is 16 amino acids.

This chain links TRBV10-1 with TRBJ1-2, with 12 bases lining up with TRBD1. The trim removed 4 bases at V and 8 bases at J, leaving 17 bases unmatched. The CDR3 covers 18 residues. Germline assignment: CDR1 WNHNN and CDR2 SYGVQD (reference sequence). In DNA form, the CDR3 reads TGCGCCAGCAGTGGTTCGCCGCCCGGGACAGGGGGCGAAAGCGGCTACACCTTC. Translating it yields CASSGSPPGTGGESGYTF.

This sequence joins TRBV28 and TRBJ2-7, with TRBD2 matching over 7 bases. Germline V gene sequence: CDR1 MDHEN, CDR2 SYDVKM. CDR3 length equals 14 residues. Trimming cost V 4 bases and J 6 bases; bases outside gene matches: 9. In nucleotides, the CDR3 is TGTGCCAGCAGTTCCCCCGGGGGGTTCTCCGAGCAGTACTTC. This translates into CASSSPGGFSEQYF.

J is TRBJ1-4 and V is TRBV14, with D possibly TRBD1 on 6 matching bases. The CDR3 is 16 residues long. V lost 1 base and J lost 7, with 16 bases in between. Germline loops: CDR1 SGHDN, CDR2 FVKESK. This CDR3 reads CASSQGTPGAGEKLFF. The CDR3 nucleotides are TGTGCCAGCAGCCAAGGAACGCCGGGGGCGGGTGAAAAACTGTTTTTT.

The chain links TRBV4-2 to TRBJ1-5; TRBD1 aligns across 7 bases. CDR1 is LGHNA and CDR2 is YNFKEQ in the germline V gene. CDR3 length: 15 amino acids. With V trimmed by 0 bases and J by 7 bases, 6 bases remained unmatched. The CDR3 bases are TGTGCCAGCAGCCAAGATTGGCAGGGGGACCAGCCCCAGCATTTT. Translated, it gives CASSQDWQGDQPQHF.

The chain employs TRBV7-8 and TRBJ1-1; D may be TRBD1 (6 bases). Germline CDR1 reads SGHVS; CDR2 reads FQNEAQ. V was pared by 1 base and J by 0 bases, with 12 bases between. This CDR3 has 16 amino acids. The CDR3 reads CASSLGPRGLNTEAFF. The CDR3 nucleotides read TGTGCCAGCAGCTTAGGTCCCAGGGGTCTGAACACTGAAGCTTTCTTT.

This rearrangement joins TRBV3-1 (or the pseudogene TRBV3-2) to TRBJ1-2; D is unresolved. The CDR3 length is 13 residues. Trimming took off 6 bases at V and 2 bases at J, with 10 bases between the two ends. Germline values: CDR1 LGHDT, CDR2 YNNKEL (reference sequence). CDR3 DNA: TGTGCCAGCAGTACGAGCGAAAACTATGGCTACACCTTC. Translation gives CASSTSENYGYTF.

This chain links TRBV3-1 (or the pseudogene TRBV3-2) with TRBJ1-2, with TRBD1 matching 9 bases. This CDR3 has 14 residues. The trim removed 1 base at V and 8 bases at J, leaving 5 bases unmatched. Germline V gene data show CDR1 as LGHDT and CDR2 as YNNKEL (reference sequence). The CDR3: CASSQAQGARGYTF. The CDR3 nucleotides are TGTGCCAGCAGCCAAGCACAGGGGGCGCGGGGCTACACCTTC.

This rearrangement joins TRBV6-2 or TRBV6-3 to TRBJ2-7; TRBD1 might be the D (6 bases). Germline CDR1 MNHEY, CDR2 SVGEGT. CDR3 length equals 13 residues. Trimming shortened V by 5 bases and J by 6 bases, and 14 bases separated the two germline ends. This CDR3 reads CASSTRQDSEQYF. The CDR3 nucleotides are TGTGCCAGCAGTACACGACAGGACTCCGAGCAGTACTTC.

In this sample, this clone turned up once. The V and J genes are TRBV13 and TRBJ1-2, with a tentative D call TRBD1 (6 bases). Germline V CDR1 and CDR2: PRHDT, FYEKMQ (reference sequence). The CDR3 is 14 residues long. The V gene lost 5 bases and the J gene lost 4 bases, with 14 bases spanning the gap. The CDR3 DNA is TGTGCCAGCAGCGGACCCGGACAGAGCTATGGCTACACCTTC. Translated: CASSGPGQSYGYTF.

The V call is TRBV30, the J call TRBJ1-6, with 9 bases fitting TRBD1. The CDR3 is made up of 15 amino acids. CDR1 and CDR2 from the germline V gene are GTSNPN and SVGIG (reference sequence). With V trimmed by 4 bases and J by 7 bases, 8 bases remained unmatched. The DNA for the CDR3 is TGTGCCTGGACATCCGCTGACAGGGGGAATTCACCCCTCCACTTT. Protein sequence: CAWTSADRGNSPLHF.

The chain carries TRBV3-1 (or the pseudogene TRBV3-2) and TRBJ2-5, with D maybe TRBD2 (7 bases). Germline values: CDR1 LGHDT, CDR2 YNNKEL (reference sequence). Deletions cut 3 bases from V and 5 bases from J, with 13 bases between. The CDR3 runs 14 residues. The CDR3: CASSHTGREETQYF. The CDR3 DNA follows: TGTGCCAGCAGCCACACAGGGAGGGAGGAGACCCAGTACTTC.

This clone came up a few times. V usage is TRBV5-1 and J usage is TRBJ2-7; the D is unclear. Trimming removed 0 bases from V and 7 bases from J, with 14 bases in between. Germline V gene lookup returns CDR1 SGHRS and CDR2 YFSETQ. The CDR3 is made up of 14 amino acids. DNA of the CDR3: TGCGCCAGCAGCTTGGTCGCGGCCGGGTGGGAGCAGTACTTC. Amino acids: CASSLVAAGWEQYF.

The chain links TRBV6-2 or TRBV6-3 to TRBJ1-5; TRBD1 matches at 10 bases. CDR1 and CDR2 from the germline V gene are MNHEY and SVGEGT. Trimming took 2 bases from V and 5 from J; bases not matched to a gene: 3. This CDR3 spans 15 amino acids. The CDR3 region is CASSYKGTGDQPQHF. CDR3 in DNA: TGTGCCAGCAGTTACAAAGGGACAGGGGATCAGCCCCAGCATTTT.

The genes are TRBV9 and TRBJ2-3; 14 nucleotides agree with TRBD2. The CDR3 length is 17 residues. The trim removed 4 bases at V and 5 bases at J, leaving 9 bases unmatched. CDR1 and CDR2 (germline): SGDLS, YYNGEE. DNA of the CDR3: TGTGCCAGCAGCCTTGGACTAGCGGGGGGCCCTGTAGATACGCAGTATTTT. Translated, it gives CASSLGLAGGPVDTQYF. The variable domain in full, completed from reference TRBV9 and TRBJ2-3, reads DSGVTQTPKHLITATGQRVTLRCSPRSGDLSVYWYQQSLDQGLQFLIQYYNGEERAKGNILERFSAQQFPDLHSELNLSSLELGDSALYFCASSLGLAGGPVDTQYFGPGTRLTVL.

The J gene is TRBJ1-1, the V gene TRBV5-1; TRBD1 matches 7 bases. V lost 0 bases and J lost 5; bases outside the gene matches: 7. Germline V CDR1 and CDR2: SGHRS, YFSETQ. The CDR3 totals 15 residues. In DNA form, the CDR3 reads TGCGCCAGCAGCTTGGTAGGCAGGGGGGGTACTGAAGCTTTCTTT. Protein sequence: CASSLVGRGGTEAFF.

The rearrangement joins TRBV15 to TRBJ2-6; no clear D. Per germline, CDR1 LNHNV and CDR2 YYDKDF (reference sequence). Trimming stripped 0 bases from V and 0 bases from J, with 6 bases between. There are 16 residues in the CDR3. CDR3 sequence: CATSRDPSSGANVLTF. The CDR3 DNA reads TGTGCCACCAGCAGAGATCCAAGCTCTGGGGCCAACGTCCTGACTTTC.

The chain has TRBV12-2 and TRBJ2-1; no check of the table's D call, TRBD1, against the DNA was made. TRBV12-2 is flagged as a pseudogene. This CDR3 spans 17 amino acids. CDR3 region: CASRLGHQGCSYNEQFF. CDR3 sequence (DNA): TGTGCAAGTCGCTTAGGGCATCAGGGGTGCTCCTACAATGAGCAGTTCTTC.